Below, one T cell receptor (beta chain) is given with its context. Germline CDR1 is MNHEY and CDR2 is SMNVEV (reference sequence). The CDR3 runs to 16 residues. Trimming shortened V by 4 bases and J by 1 base, and 16 bases separated the two germline ends. The data were obtained in a study of blood T cell repertoires in COVID-19. About the research overall: Samples of COVID-19 (acute and convalescent) were obtained from the United States, Italy and Spain. In each case, the material was cDNA or gDNA derived from T cells, B-cell-depleted T cells, or PBMCs.

Per the original data handling: Nucleated cell number was recorded as an estimate derived from reference gene primer amplification. Clones were read by immunoSEQ multiplex PCR, and TCRdb kept only the in-frame ones, dropping some. Clone size and V and J calls were adopted from that table, with D and trimming inferred from the DNA. The table includes under 250,000 clones, over 75% detected once. Seattle's enrolled individuals joined amid active infection and were then monitored longitudinally. Sequenced sample: peripheral blood. The chain combines TRBV27 with TRBJ1-1; the D gene is possibly TRBD1 (6 bases). This TCR was sampled from a man aged 50 or older with COVID-19, enrolled during active disease. The CDR3 here is CASSSLYFRGNTEAFF. DNA for the CDR3: TGTGCCAGCAGTTCACTATATTTCAGGGGGAACACTGAAGCTTTCTTT.